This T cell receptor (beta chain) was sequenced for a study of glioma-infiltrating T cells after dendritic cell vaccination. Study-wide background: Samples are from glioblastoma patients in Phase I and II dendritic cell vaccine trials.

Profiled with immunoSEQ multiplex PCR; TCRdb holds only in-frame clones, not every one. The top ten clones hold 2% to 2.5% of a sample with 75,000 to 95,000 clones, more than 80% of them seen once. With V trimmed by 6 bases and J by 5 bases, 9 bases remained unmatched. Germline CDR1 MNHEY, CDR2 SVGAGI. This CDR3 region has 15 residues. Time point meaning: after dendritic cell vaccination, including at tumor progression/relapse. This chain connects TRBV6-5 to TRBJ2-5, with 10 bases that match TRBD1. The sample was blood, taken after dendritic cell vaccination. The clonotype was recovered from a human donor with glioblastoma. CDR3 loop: CASSQRQGAGETQYF. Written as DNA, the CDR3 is TGTGCCAGCAGCCAGAGACAGGGGGCTGGGGAGACCCAGTACTTC.